A single sample gave rise to the 32 T cell receptor beta chains below, sequenced in a study of patients and donors after allogeneic stem cell transplantation. Each CDR3 protein is one row after TCRdb ran MiXCR on the RT-PCR reads. Of over 350,000 distinct CDR3 sequences in the sample, roughly 17% were seen once. Specimen: blood, either unsorted or a sorted T cell fraction (not recorded which). These receptors were collected from a human donor who was either an allogeneic HSCT recipient or a stem cell or donor lymphocyte infusion donor (not recorded which). It is not recorded whose cells these are; they may come from a transplant donor.

The table lists this clonotype with a few counts. V usage is TRBV3-1 and J usage is TRBJ1-2, with D possibly being TRBD1 (6 bases). V lost 3 bases to trimming and J lost 4 bases, with 12 bases between them. Germline V gives CDR1 LGHDT, CDR2 YNNKEL (reference sequence). CDR3 length: 14 amino acids. In DNA, the CDR3 is TGTGCCAGCAGCCAGAAGGGGGGCCTCTATGGCTACACCTTC. Translation: CASSQKGGLYGYTF.

CDR3 residues: CAISELGTSGANTDTQYF. CDR3 DNA: TGTGCCATCAGTGAGCTTGGGACTAGCGGGGCAAACACAGATACGCAGTATTTT. This rearrangement joins TRBV10-3 to TRBJ2-3; 13 bases line up with TRBD2. This CDR3 is built from 18 residues. Per the germline V gene, CDR1 is ENHRY and CDR2 is SYGVKD. V trimming: 2 bases; J trimming: 2 bases; junction bases outside the gene matches: 7.

This clonotype was observed a single time. The chain combines TRBV2 with TRBJ2-1; D call uncertain. Germline V gene lookup returns CDR1 SNHLY and CDR2 FYNNEI. V was pared by 5 bases and J by 2 bases, with 16 bases between. This CDR3 is built from 16 residues. The CDR3 DNA reads as TGTGCCAGCAGTCCGCGAGCTCTAGTTACCTACAATGAGCAGTTCTTC. Its protein product is CASSPRALVTYNEQFF.

The chain combines TRBV2 with TRBJ2-7; D gene ambiguous. Deletions cut 2 bases from V and 2 bases from J, with 10 bases between. The CDR3 is made up of 14 amino acids. Germline assignment: CDR1 SNHLY and CDR2 FYNNEI. CDR3 protein: CASSERATTYEQYF. As DNA, the CDR3 is TGTGCCAGCAGTGAAAGGGCCACCACCTACGAGCAGTACTTC.

The chain carries TRBV29-1 and TRBJ2-3; D possibly uses TRBD1 or TRBD2 (5 bases each). V lost 2 bases, J lost 0 bases, and 12 bases lay in between. CDR1 is SQVTM and CDR2 is ANQGSEA in the germline V gene. This CDR3 spans 15 amino acids. The CDR3 bases are TGCAGCGTTGAACACGGGACGACTAGCACAGATACGCAGTATTTT. Amino acid sequence: CSVEHGTTSTDTQYF.

The V and J genes are TRBV2 and TRBJ2-7; TRBD1 matches 8 bases. V shed 6 bases, J shed 6 bases, and the junction held 4 bases outside the gene matches. This CDR3 spans 12 amino acids. Germline V CDR1 and CDR2: SNHLY, FYNNEI. CDR3 region: CASRDRAGEQYF. CDR3 DNA sequence: TGTGCCAGCAGGGACAGGGCTGGCGAGCAGTACTTC.

This sequence joins TRBV2 and TRBJ1-5; the D gene is possibly TRBD1 (6 bases). Germline V lookup: CDR1 SNHLY, CDR2 FYNNEI. Trimming removed 7 bases at V and 4 bases at J, with 17 bases between. CDR3 size: 15 residues. The CDR3 nucleotides read TGTGCCAGCAAGGAGGGGCAGGGGTGGAATCAGCCCCAGCATTTT. Its translation is CASKEGQGWNQPQHF.

This clonotype was counted only a few times. The J gene is TRBJ1-1, the V gene TRBV4-1; possibly TRBD1 for D (5 bases). The CDR3 consists of 14 residues. Germline V gene lookup returns CDR1 MGHRA and CDR2 YSYEKL. Trimming left V 4 bases short and J 7 bases short, with 16 bases between. CDR3 loop: CASSPPDSLLEAFF. The CDR3 DNA follows: TGCGCCAGCAGCCCCCCAGACAGCTTACTTGAAGCTTTCTTT.

V is TRBV30 and J is TRBJ1-5, with D maybe TRBD1 (5 bases). Per the germline V gene, CDR1 is GTSNPN and CDR2 is SVGIG (reference sequence). The CDR3 length is 13 residues. Trimming stripped 1 base from V and 7 bases from J, with 11 bases between. The CDR3 nucleotides are TGTGCCTGGAGTGGGAGGGGAAAACAGCCCCAGCATTTT. Its translation is CAWSGRGKQPQHF.

This clonotype turned up a few times. The V and J genes are TRBV3-1 and TRBJ2-4, with D perhaps being TRBD1 or TRBD2 (5 bases each). The V gene's germline CDR1 is LGHDT and CDR2 YNNKEL (reference sequence). Trimming took 3 bases from V and 2 from J, leaving 14 bases between them. This CDR3 has 16 amino acids. For the CDR3, the DNA is TGTGCCAGCAGCCACTTCGTGGGGGTGACCAAAAACATTCAGTACTTC. Translated, it gives CASSHFVGVTKNIQYF.

There are a few counts of this clonotype. The chain has TRBV11-2 and TRBJ2-5; 10 bases are a match to TRBD1. This CDR3 is built from 17 residues. The V gene end was trimmed by 3 bases and the J gene end by 4 bases; junction bases not matched to a gene: 11. Per germline, CDR1 SGHAT and CDR2 FQNNGV. CDR3 amino acids: CASSFRGDRGLLETQYF. The DNA of the CDR3 is TGTGCCAGCAGCTTTCGGGGCGACAGGGGGCTTCTAGAGACCCAGTACTTC.

This chain links TRBV4-3 with TRBJ2-6; D is possibly TRBD1 (6 bases). Germline assignment: CDR1 LGHNA and CDR2 YSLEER. V was shortened by 4 bases and J by 0 bases, with 16 bases between the two germline ends. The CDR3 loop spans 18 amino acids. The CDR3 DNA reads TGCGCCAGCAGCCCCAATGGGGGCCAAGTCTCTGGGGCCAACGTCCTGACTTTC. It translates to CASSPNGGQVSGANVLTF.

This chain joins TRBV12-3 or TRBV12-4 and TRBJ1-2; D is undetermined. V gave up 6 bases and J gave up 4 bases, with 15 bases separating them. The CDR3 length is 14 residues. CDR3 DNA: TGTGCCAGCAGACTGGGGAGGACTGCCTATGGCTACACCTTC. This codes for CASRLGRTAYGYTF.

This clonotype was detected only a few times. The CDR3 sequence: CASSPQRGGSSYEQYF. DNA for the CDR3: TGCGCCAGCAGCCCCCAGAGGGGCGGAAGCTCCTACGAGCAGTACTTC. The chain has TRBV5-1 and TRBJ2-7; D possibly matches TRBD1 or TRBD2 (5 bases each). Trimming stripped 4 bases from V and 0 bases from J, with 17 bases between. This CDR3 region has 16 residues. Germline CDR1 SGHRS, CDR2 YFSETQ.

J is TRBJ1-5 and V is TRBV5-6; maybe TRBD1 (5 bases). The CDR3 has 13 amino acids. CDR1 SGHDT and CDR2 YYEEEE come from the germline V gene. Deletions cut 0 bases from V and 9 bases from J, with 10 bases between. The CDR3 region is CASSLAGEGPQHF. The CDR3 bases are TGTGCCAGCAGCTTGGCGGGGGAAGGGCCCCAGCATTTT. Based on the CDR3 plus reference TRBV5-6 and TRBJ1-5, the full variable domain is DAGVTQSPTHLIKTRGQQVTLRCSPKSGHDTVSWYQQALGQGPQFIFQYYEEEERQRGNFPDRFSGHQFPNYSSELNVNALLLGDSALYLCASSLAGEGPQHFGDGTRLSIL.

The chain combines TRBV3-1 with TRBJ2-2, with D possibly TRBD1 on 5 matching bases. Germline V gene data show CDR1 as LGHDT and CDR2 as YNNKEL (reference sequence). V lost 4 bases and J 0 bases, leaving 15 bases between the germline ends. This CDR3 comprises 17 residues. The CDR3 nucleotides are TGTGCCAGCAGCCTAATTCCCGACAGAGCGAACACCGGGGAGCTGTTTTTT. Translation gives CASSLIPDRANTGELFF.

This clonotype was recorded a few times. V is TRBV20-1 and J is TRBJ1-4; 9 bases align to TRBD1. This CDR3 has 15 amino acids. V shed 1 base and J 10 bases; nucleotides not matched to a gene: 10. Germline V CDR1 and CDR2: DFQATT, SNEGSKA (reference sequence). The CDR3 spells CSARGPGQGNGKLFF. The DNA for the CDR3 is TGCAGTGCTAGAGGCCCGGGACAGGGAAACGGAAAACTGTTTTTT.

This clonotype was detected a few times. The chain uses TRBV12-3 or TRBV12-4 and TRBJ2-7; maybe TRBD2 (5 bases). This CDR3 comprises 17 residues. V shed 4 bases and J shed 3 bases, with 22 bases lying between them. For the CDR3, the DNA is TGTGCCAGCAGTTCCCCTGAATCCCAGCGGAGGAACTACGAGCAGTACTTC. Its protein product is CASSSPESQRRNYEQYF.

Note on this clonotype: A much larger clone is a single base away; this may be a read error. J is TRBJ2-1 and V is TRBV5-1; 7 nucleotides line up with TRBD2. Germline loops: CDR1 SGHRS, CDR2 YFSETQ. This CDR3 has 16 residues. The CDR3 sequence is CASGLQTSPVYNEQFF. As DNA, the CDR3 is TGCGCCAGCGGCTTGCAGACTAGCCCGGTTTACAATGAGCAGTTCTTC. Full variable domain (missing parts from reference TRBV5-1 and TRBJ2-1): KAGVTQTPRYLIKTRGQQVTLSCSPISGHRSVSWYQQTPGQGLQFLFEYFSETQRNKGNFPGRFSGRQFSNSRSEMNVSTLELGDSALYLCASGLQTSPVYNEQFFGPGTRLTVL.

The chain has TRBV9 and TRBJ2-3, with 8 bases fitting TRBD2. Trimming took 6 bases from V and 4 from J; bases not matched to a gene: 4. Per germline, CDR1 SGDLS and CDR2 YYNGEE. The CDR3 runs 13 residues. CDR3 sequence: CASKREKADTQYF. CDR3 in DNA: TGTGCCAGCAAGCGGGAGAAGGCAGATACGCAGTATTTT.

The rearrangement links TRBV4-2 to TRBJ2-7; 12 bases agree with TRBD2. The CDR3 consists of 14 residues. J lost 5 bases, V lost 5 bases, and 4 bases had no gene match. Per germline, CDR1 LGHNA and CDR2 YNFKEQ. The CDR3 region has the DNA TGTGCCAGCAGCACCGGACTAGCGGGGAACGAGCAGTACTTC. Translation: CASSTGLAGNEQYF.

This clonotype was counted a few times. The chain links TRBV9 to TRBJ2-1; D is ambiguous. Germline lookup yields CDR1 SGDLS and CDR2 YYNGEE. V was pared by 0 bases and J by 8 bases, with 3 bases between. The CDR3 extends over 11 amino acids. CDR3 coding DNA: TGTGCCAGCAGCGTAGCCCATGAGCAGTTCTTC. It specifies CASSVAHEQFF. The full variable domain, its missing parts supplied by reference TRBV9 and TRBJ2-1, is DSGVTQTPKHLITATGQRVTLRCSPRSGDLSVYWYQQSLDQGLQFLIQYYNGEERAKGNILERFSAQQFPDLHSELNLSSLELGDSALYFCASSVAHEQFFGPGTRLTVL.

The chain links TRBV18 to TRBJ2-7; tentative D call: TRBD2 (6 bases). With 3 bases removed from V and 2 bases from J, the gap between germline ends came to 17 bases. Germline V CDR1 and CDR2: KGHSH, LQKENI. The CDR3 totals 16 residues. As DNA, the CDR3 is TGTGCCAGCTCACCGCGTCCGGGACTGGGAACCTACGAGCAGTACTTC. Its translation: CASSPRPGLGTYEQYF.

This clonotype was picked up a small number of times. The chain employs TRBV6-5 and TRBJ2-1; D not resolved. The V gene lost 0 bases and the J gene lost 12 bases, with 12 bases spanning the gap. CDR1 and CDR2 from the germline V gene are MNHEY and SVGAGI. This CDR3 is built from 13 residues. CDR3 bases: TGTGCCAGCAGTTACTCGAGAGCCATCGGGCAGTTCTTC. Its protein is CASSYSRAIGQFF.

This chain uses TRBV13 with TRBJ2-3; 9 bases map to TRBD1. The CDR3 is 13 amino acids. Trimming at V came to 8 bases and at J to 5 bases, leaving 5 bases not matched to a gene. From germline, CDR1 is PRHDT and CDR2 FYEKMQ (reference sequence). The CDR3 sequence is CASLPTGGDTQYF. The CDR3 DNA is TGTGCCAGCCTACCGACAGGGGGAGATACGCAGTATTTT.

This clonotype was observed a few times. This rearrangement joins TRBV10-3 to TRBJ2-7, with D possibly called TRBD1 or TRBD2 (5 bases each). This CDR3 has 14 residues. Germline loops: CDR1 ENHRY, CDR2 SYGVKD. V was trimmed by 6 bases and J by 2 bases, leaving 14 bases between them. The CDR3 DNA follows: TGTGCCATCAGCCAGAGGGACGGGGCCTACGAGCAGTACTTC. The encoded protein is CAISQRDGAYEQYF.

In its sample, this clonotype was seen many times. The chain employs TRBV9 and TRBJ2-2, with a tentative D call TRBD2 (6 bases). This CDR3 is 13 amino acids long. V lost 4 bases and J 4 bases, leaving 8 bases between the germline ends. Germline CDR1 SGDLS, CDR2 YYNGEE. CDR3 DNA sequence: TGTGCCAGCAGCCCCGGGGGCACCGGGGAGCTGTTTTTT. Its protein is CASSPGGTGELFF.

The chain carries TRBV4-1 and TRBJ2-7, with TRBD1 matching 7 bases. The germline gives CDR1 MGHRA, CDR2 YSYEKL. CDR3 length: 16 amino acids. After removal of 3 bases from V and 6 bases from J, the junction contained 14 bases not matched to a gene. The CDR3 spells CASSHFGQAVGPEQYF. The CDR3, as DNA: TGCGCCAGCAGCCATTTCGGACAGGCCGTTGGACCCGAGCAGTACTTC.

The sample holds a few counts of this clonotype. This chain links TRBV19 with TRBJ2-3; TRBD1 matches 7 bases. The V and J ends lost 6 bases and 3 bases, in that order; junction bases with no gene match: 15. Germline V CDR1 and CDR2: LNHDA, SQIVND (reference sequence). The CDR3 extends over 17 amino acids. The CDR3 loop is CASSRPFDRARTDTQYF. For the CDR3, the DNA is TGTGCCAGTAGCCGACCGTTCGACAGGGCAAGGACAGATACGCAGTATTTT.

The chain uses TRBV6-2 or TRBV6-3 and TRBJ2-2, with TRBD1 matching over 7 bases. Germline CDR1 MNHEY, CDR2 SVGEGT. The trim removed 1 base at V and 5 bases at J, leaving 13 bases unmatched. CDR3 length: 18 residues. The CDR3, as DNA: TGTGCCAGCAGTTACTTCGGACAGGCGACTTGGGGGACCGGGGAGCTGTTTTTT. Translated: CASSYFGQATWGTGELFF.

This clonotype appeared many times. The chain has TRBV29-1 and TRBJ2-1; 8 bases match TRBD2. After removal of 3 bases from V and 9 bases from J, the junction contained 7 bases not matched to a gene. Germline CDR1 and CDR2: SQVTM and ANQGSEA. The CDR3 contains 13 residues. CDR3 DNA: TGCAGCGTTGATCGGGAGGGCCACGGTGAGCAGTTCTTC. It translates to CSVDREGHGEQFF.

Here the CDR3 DNA reads TGTGCCAGCAGCCAAGAAACGCCGGAATTCTTCTCTGGGGCCAACGTCCTGACTTTC. It is translated as CASSQETPEFFSGANVLTF. The genes are TRBV4-2 and TRBJ2-6, with D unclear. The CDR3 runs 19 residues. Germline CDR1 and CDR2: LGHNA and YNFKEQ. Trimming took 0 bases from V and 0 from J, leaving 15 bases between them.